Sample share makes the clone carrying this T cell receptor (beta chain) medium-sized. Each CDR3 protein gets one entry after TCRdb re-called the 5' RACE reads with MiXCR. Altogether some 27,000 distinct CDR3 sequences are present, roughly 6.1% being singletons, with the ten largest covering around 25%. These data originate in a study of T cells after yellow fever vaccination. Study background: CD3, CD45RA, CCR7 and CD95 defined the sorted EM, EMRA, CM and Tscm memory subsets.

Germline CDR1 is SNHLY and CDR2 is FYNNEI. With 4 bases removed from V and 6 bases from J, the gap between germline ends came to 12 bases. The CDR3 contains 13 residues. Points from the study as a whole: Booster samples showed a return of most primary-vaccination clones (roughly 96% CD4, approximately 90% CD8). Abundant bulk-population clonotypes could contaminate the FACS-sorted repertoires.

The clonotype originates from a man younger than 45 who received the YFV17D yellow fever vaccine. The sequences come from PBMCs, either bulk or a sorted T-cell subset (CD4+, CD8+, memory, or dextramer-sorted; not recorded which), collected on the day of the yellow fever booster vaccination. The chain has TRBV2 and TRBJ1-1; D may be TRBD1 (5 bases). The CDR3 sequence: CASSVTGYPEAFF. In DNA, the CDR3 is TGTGCCAGCAGTGTTACAGGATACCCTGAAGCTTTCTTT.